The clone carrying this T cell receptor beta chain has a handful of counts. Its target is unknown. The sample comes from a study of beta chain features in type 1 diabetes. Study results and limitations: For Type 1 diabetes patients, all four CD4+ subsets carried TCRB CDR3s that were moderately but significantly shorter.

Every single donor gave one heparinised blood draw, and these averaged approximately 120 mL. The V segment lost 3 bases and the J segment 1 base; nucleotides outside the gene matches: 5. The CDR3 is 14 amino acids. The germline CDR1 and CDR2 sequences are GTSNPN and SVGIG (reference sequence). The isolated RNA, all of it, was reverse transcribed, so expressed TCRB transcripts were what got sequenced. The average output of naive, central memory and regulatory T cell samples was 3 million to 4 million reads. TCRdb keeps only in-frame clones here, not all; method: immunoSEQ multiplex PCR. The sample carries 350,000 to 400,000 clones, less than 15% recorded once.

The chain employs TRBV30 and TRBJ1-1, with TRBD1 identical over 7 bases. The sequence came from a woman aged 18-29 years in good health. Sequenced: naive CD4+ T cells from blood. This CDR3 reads CAWRAGTANTEAFF. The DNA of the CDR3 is TGTGCCTGGAGAGCCGGGACAGCGAACACTGAAGCTTTCTTT.